The T cell receptor (beta chain) under discussion was sequenced for a study of human T cells and chemical hapten exposure. Each CDR3 protein gets one entry after TCRdb re-called the RACE reads with MiXCR. Of some 59,000 distinct CDR3 sequences in the sample, around 11% were seen once. Time point: pre-sensitization, week 0. Treatment described: therapeutic diphenylcyclopropenone sensitization with weekly scalp DPC. This clonotype turned up a few times. Its antigen remains unknown. General study findings and limits: A positive correlation with patch test score was found for PT1 expanded TCR counts.

V lost 6 bases, J lost 2 bases, and 13 bases lay in between. CDR3 length: 14 amino acids. Germline V gene sequence: CDR1 SGDLS, CDR2 YYNGEE. The source of this sequence is a woman between 35 and 50 years old with alopecia areata. Some clones in this sample may be carry-over from other donors' samples. The chain combines TRBV9 with TRBJ2-3, with a weak D call TRBD2 (5 bases). The sequences come from whole blood, collected in connection with sensitization to the hapten diphenylcyclopropenone (DPC). The CDR3 region is CASTYGGYTDTQYF. CDR3 DNA sequence: TGTGCCAGCACCTACGGCGGGTACACAGATACGCAGTATTTT.